This T cell receptor beta chain appears in the sequencing data of a study of blood T cell repertoires in COVID-19. About the study: The origin of the acute and convalescent COVID-19 samples was the United States, Italy and Spain. T cells, B-cell-depleted T cells, or PBMCs provided the cDNA or gDNA that served as material.

Germline CDR1 reads KGHDR; CDR2 reads SFDVKD. The CDR3 totals 16 residues. Unmatched junction bases numbered 5, after V lost 0 bases and J lost 3 bases. In the original analysis: Amplifying reference gene primers gave estimates of nucleated cell counts. Here immunoSEQ multiplex PCR was the method, and the copy in TCRdb shows in-frame clones only, minus some. That table is the source of V, J and clone size, and D and trimming were worked out from the DNA. This sample carries 200,000 to 250,000 clones, roughly 78% of them seen once, and the ten largest clones take approximately 12%. The sample holds one count of this clone. The sample contains more than one DNA sequence encoding this CDR3.

The clonotype was recovered from a woman aged 40 to 55 with acute or convalescent COVID-19. This chain links TRBV24-1 with TRBJ2-3, with 7 bases identical to TRBD2. Material: peripheral blood. CDR3 DNA: TGTGCCACCAGTGATTTGGGCGGGAGTGGAACAGATACGCAGTATTTT. It is translated as CATSDLGGSGTDTQYF.